Listed here is a single T cell receptor (beta chain). Its antigen is undetermined. Second-dose schedules of about 4 or about 12 weeks were combined. This entry belongs to a study of T cell responses to AZD1222 COVID-19 vaccine. The CDR3 runs to 14 residues. CDR1 and CDR2 from the germline V gene are LNHDA and SQIVND (reference sequence). V dropped 3 bases and J dropped 3 bases, with 11 bases sitting between them. Sequenced by immunoSEQ multiplex PCR; TCRdb stores in-frame clones only, minus some. The sample shows roughly 98,000 clones, approximately 84% of them seen only once. Study-level findings and limits: Compared with day 0, the breadth and depth of the Spike-specific TCR repertoire rose significantly after two doses of AZD1222. There were repertoire samples only from the period after the peak T cell response.

The chain has TRBV19 and TRBJ1-2, with a tentative D call TRBD1 (5 bases). This specimen consisted of peripheral blood, obtained 28 days after the second AZD1222 dose. This sequence was found in an adult who received the AZD1222 COVID-19 vaccine. The CDR3 DNA follows: TGTGCCAGTAGTATCAGGGTTGACGACTATGGCTACACCTTC. This codes for CASSIRVDDYGYTF.